This T cell receptor beta chain is from a study of T-cell reconstitution after alpha-beta-depleted transplantation in children. Unique molecular identifiers were incorporated into the prepared TCRbeta library. Each CDR3 protein gets one entry after TCRdb re-called the PCR reads with MiXCR. The sample contains about 980,000 distinct CDR3 sequences, roughly 29% of which appear only once. This clonotype was picked up a small number of times. Per germline, CDR1 SGHRS and CDR2 YFSETQ. This CDR3 region has 16 residues. Trimming removed 1 base from V and 3 bases from J; junction bases left unmatched: 8. The V and J genes are TRBV5-1 and TRBJ2-5; TRBD2 agrees at 8 bases. Sequenced material: PBMCs, mostly from graft donor cells, taken 360 days after TCRalphabeta/CD19-depleted stem cell transplant. The sequence was collected from a boy younger than two who had a stem cell transplant for SCID, so the T cells may come from the graft donor. As DNA, the CDR3 is TGCGCCAGCAGCTTGTATGGCGGGGGGCAAGAAGAGACCCAGTACTTC. Translated, it gives CASSLYGGGQEETQYF.